This T cell receptor beta chain stems from a study of vaccination effects on CD4 cells after COVID-19. Germline loops: CDR1 LGHNA, CDR2 YSLEER. The V and J ends lost 1 base and 3 bases, in that order; junction bases with no gene match: 6. The length of the CDR3 is 17 residues. Libraries were prepared by immunoSEQ multiplex PCR; TCRdb keeps only in-frame clonotypes and omits some of them. This table has around 31,000 clones, about 63% appearing once. As to this clone: Its antigen is not identified.

Study-level points and caveats: There was only 1 of 255 vaccine-induced clones in healthy vaccinees that cross-reacted with common cold coronaviruses.

With the ViraFEST assay, the study expanded antigen-specific CD4+ T cells using viral peptide pools, then sequenced them. Upon completion of approximately ten days in culture, CD4+ T cells were isolated. For each well, 1.9 million or so PBMC were cultured with about 10 IU/ml IL-2 and around 9.6 ug/ml peptides. This clonotype was obtained from a human donor who received a COVID-19 vaccine. The chain links TRBV4-3 to TRBJ2-6, with 7 positions matching TRBD2. The sequencing here drew on CD4+ T cells from PBMCs cultured with HCoV-229E spike peptides, taken before COVID-19 vaccination. The CDR3 loop reads CASSQGGGTFGANVLTF. DNA for the CDR3: TGCGCCAGCAGCCAAGGGGGGGGGACCTTTGGGGCCAACGTCCTGACTTTC.